Listed below are T cell receptor beta chains from one sample, sequenced in a study of Ad26.COV2.S vaccination and SARS-CoV-2 variants. Generated by immunoSEQ multiplex PCR, the TCRdb table keeps only in-frame clones and is missing some. The sample shows approximately 500,000 clones, around nine tenths of them seen only once. The material sequenced was peripheral blood, taken in a trial of Ad26.COV2.S vaccine versus placebo. The receptors come from a person between 18 and 65 years old who received the Ad26.COV2.S COVID-19 vaccine or a placebo. Each CDR3 is given with its conserved first and last residue. A D gene is named only where the DNA matches it firmly. Clone size is shown for a subset of rows, as once, few, many or a class of expanded clone.

18	TRBJ2-6	TRBD1	once	TRBV18	CASSPATGLLNGANVLTF	TGTGCCAGCTCACCAGCGACAGGGCTTTTGAACGGGGCCAACGTCCTGACTTTC
16	TRBJ2-3	NA	NA	TRBV24-1	CATSAAGIEPTDTQYF	TGTGCCACCAGTGCAGCCGGGATTGAACCCACAGATACGCAGTATTTT
16	TRBJ2-5	TRBD2	NA	TRBV9	CASSANIAGVTETQYF	TGTGCCAGCAGCGCCAATATAGCGGGAGTCACGGAGACCCAGTACTTC
12	TRBJ2-3	TRBD1	NA	TRBV28	CASSVGTVAQYF	TGTGCCAGCAGTGTCGGGACAGTTGCGCAGTATTTT
12	TRBJ2-5	NA	NA	TRBV7-9	CASSLASETQYF	TGTGCCAGCAGCTTAGCGTCGGAGACCCAGTACTTC
16	TRBJ1-1	NA	NA	TRBV5-4	CASSWGAGLANTEAFF	TGTGCCAGCAGCTGGGGGGCAGGGTTGGCGAACACTGAAGCTTTCTTT
11	TRBJ1-2	TRBD1	NA	TRBV28	CASSRYRDSTF	TGTGCCAGCAGCCGATACCGGGACAGCACCTTC
18	TRBJ1-1	TRBD1	NA	TRBV7-9	CASSLAGQGILEDTEAFF	TGTGCCAGCAGCTTAGCCGGACAGGGGATACTCGAGGACACTGAAGCTTTCTTT
15	TRBJ1-5	NA	NA	TRBV6-5	CASSRDNPSNQPQHF	TGTGCCAGCAGTAGGGACAATCCTAGCAATCAGCCCCAGCATTTT
16	TRBJ2-7	TRBD1	NA	TRBV7-9	CASSSSSIGTGEKQYF	TGTGCCAGCAGCTCCTCCTCTATCGGGACAGGGGAGAAGCAGTACTTC
19	TRBJ2-7	TRBD1	NA	TRBV6-2/TRBV6-3	CASSYSRVLKRGHSYEQYF	TGTGCCAGCAGTTATTCCCGAGTATTGAAGAGGGGGCACTCCTACGAGCAGTACTTC
12	TRBJ1-1	NA	NA	TRBV7-9	CASRQANTEAFF	TGTGCCAGCAGACAGGCGAACACTGAAGCTTTCTTT
13	TRBJ2-7	NA	NA	TRBV14	CASSRALTYEQYF	TGTGCCAGCAGCCGGGCACTTACCTACGAGCAGTACTTC
17	TRBJ2-1	NA	NA	TRBV7-6	CASSLGPVGAASNEQFF	TGTGCCAGCAGCTTAGGCCCCGTCGGTGCGGCGAGCAATGAGCAGTTCTTC
15	TRBJ2-5	NA	once	TRBV28	CASSLGPNKRETQYF	TGTGCCAGCAGTTTAGGCCCTAATAAGCGAGAGACCCAGTACTTC
15	TRBJ2-6	NA	NA	TRBV5-4	CASSLAHSGANVLTF	TGTGCCAGCAGCCTTGCCCACTCTGGGGCCAACGTCCTGACTTTC
13	TRBJ1-1	NA	NA	TRBV19	CASSTSVNTEAFF	TGTGCCAGTAGTACGTCGGTGAACACTGAAGCTTTCTTT
15	TRBJ2-3	NA	NA	TRBV11-2	CASSRDGLGTDTQYF	TGTGCCAGCAGCCGTGACGGCCTGGGCACAGATACGCAGTATTTT
11	TRBJ2-2	NA	NA	TRBV28	CASSLRGELFF	TGTGCCAGCAGTTTACGGGGGGAGCTGTTTTTT
16	TRBJ2-5	TRBD2	NA	TRBV7-2	CASSFTSGRLRETQYF	TGTGCCAGCAGCTTCACTAGCGGGAGGTTAAGAGAGACCCAGTACTTC
15	TRBJ1-1	NA	NA	TRBV14	CASSQAGTVNTEAFF	TGTGCCAGCAGCCAAGCGGGGACGGTGAACACTGAAGCTTTCTTT
14	TRBJ2-1	NA	few	TRBV14	CASSQVKGFNEQFF	TGTGCCAGCAGCCAAGTTAAAGGATTCAATGAGCAGTTCTTC
12	TRBJ2-3	NA	NA	TRBV29-1	CSSGVSGDTQYF	TGCAGTAGCGGAGTATCTGGGGATACGCAGTATTTT